The T cell receptor (beta chain) described here comes from a study of blood T cell repertoires in COVID-19. Study at large: Sample material is recorded as cDNA or gDNA derived from T cells, B-cell-depleted T cells, or PBMCs.

Clones were read by immunoSEQ multiplex PCR, and TCRdb kept only the in-frame ones, dropping some. This sample has roughly 200,000 clones; approximately 80% occur once, and the top ten carry approximately 30%. This sequence was found in a man between 35 and 55 years old with acute or convalescent COVID-19. Material for sequencing was peripheral blood.

CDR3 DNA: TGTGCCAGCTCACCCCCACAGACAGGGCCGTTGGAGGCTTTCTTT. Protein sequence: CASSPPQTGPLEAFF. This rearrangement joins TRBV18 to TRBJ1-1, with TRBD1 identical over 7 bases. CDR3 length: 15 amino acids. Germline V lookup: CDR1 KGHSH, CDR2 LQKENI. Trimming cost V 3 bases and J 11 bases; bases outside gene matches: 15.